This entry describes one TCR beta chain. Its antigen remains unidentified. CD8 cells classed as naive were CD45RO-negative and positively selected for CCR7, excluding terminally differentiated effector memory CD45RA+ cells. These data originate in a study of shared clonotypes between healthy human individuals. Study background: The donors, a couple of women and a few men, were aged 18 to 49.

The authors loaded about 0.2 ug DNA, about 30,000 T cell genomes, into sorted-subset replicate PCRs. Assay used: immunoSEQ multiplex PCR; TCRdb lists only in-frame clones, some missing. The table lists under 1 million clones, approximately 96% of them singletons. General observations from the study: In having few donors, the study represented limited genetic and exposure-history diversity. Generally, naive subsets (rather than memory subsets) showed larger estimated richness.

The receptor was isolated from a man between 25 and 39 years old in good health. Specimen: naive CD8+ T cells sorted from blood.

CDR3: CASSSLGSSTDTQYF. CDR3 coding DNA: TGTGCCAGCAGCTCCCTCGGATCTAGCACAGATACGCAGTATTTT. V usage is TRBV7-6 and J usage is TRBJ2-3; D uncertain. CDR3 length: 15 amino acids. Germline loops: CDR1 SGHVS, CDR2 FNYEAQ. Trimming left V 4 bases short and J 0 bases short, with 11 bases between.